This is a list of T cell receptor beta chains from one sample in a study of Ad26.COV2.S vaccination and SARS-CoV-2 variants. Here immunoSEQ multiplex PCR was the method, and the copy in TCRdb shows in-frame clones only, minus some. The sample carries about 680,000 clones, more than 70% recorded once. Source: peripheral blood, taken in a trial of Ad26.COV2.S vaccine versus placebo. All receptors derive from a person between 18 and 59 years old who received the Ad26.COV2.S COVID-19 vaccine or a placebo. Each CDR3 is given with its conserved first and last residue. The order of the fields is D gene, J gene, V gene, clone size, CDR3 DNA, CDR3 protein. D genes are given only for firm matches. Only some rows state a clone size, as once, few, many or a class for expanded clones.

>-|TRBJ2-5|TRBV5-1|-
TGCGCCAGCAGCTTGTGGACAGTTCAAGAGACCCAGTACTTC
CASSLWTVQETQYF
>-|TRBJ2-1|TRBV5-4|-
TGTGCCAGCAGGGACCTGGGGCAATCGATGACCTACAATGAGCAGTTCTTC
CASRDLGQSMTYNEQFF
>TRBD2|TRBJ2-1|TRBV5-4|-
TGTGCCAGCAGCTTGACTAGCGGGAGCAGTGAGCAGTTCTTC
CASSLTSGSSEQFF
>TRBD2|TRBJ2-1|TRBV7-9|-
TGTGCCAGCAGCCCCGGGGGGAATGAGCAGTTCTTC
CASSPGGNEQFF
>-|TRBJ1-1|TRBV27|-
TGTGCCAGCAGTTTATCGCCACCCGGGGAGGGGCGCCCGAACACTGAAGCTTTCTTT
CASSLSPPGEGRPNTEAFF
>TRBD2|TRBJ2-2|TRBV19|-
TGTGCCAGTAGGGGACTAGCGGGGGACAACACCGGGGAGCTGTTTTTT
CASRGLAGDNTGELFF
>-|TRBJ2-3|TRBV13|once
TGTGCCAGCAGACTTAGCGGCGGCAAAGGGGCAGATACGCAGTATTTT
CASRLSGGKGADTQYF
>TRBD1|TRBJ1-2|TRBV10-1|-
TGCGCCAGCAGTGATCCCCGGGACAGGGTGGTGTACACCTTC
CASSDPRDRVVYTF
>-|TRBJ2-4|TRBV6-2/TRBV6-3|-
TGTGCCAGCAGTTTTGGGGGAACCAAAAACATTCAGTACTTC
CASSFGGTKNIQYF
>-|TRBJ2-7|TRBV6-1|many
TGTGCCAGCAGTGAAAGGATGTTGACCGGCTTCGAGCAGTACTTC
CASSERMLTGFEQYF
>TRBD1|TRBJ1-2|TRBV4-3|-
TGCGCCAGCAGCCAGGGCGACAGGGCCTCTCGTGGCTACACCTTC
CASSQGDRASRGYTF
>-|TRBJ1-2|TRBV29-1|-
TGCAGCGTGGGCAGCACTATCAACTATGGCTACACCTTC
CSVGSTINYGYTF
>TRBD1|TRBJ2-5|TRBV24-1|once
TGTGCCACCAGTGAACCCGCAGGGGGTTTGGAGACCCAGTACTTC
CATSEPAGGLETQYF
>-|TRBJ1-1|TRBV4-3|-
TGCGCCAGCAGCCAAGATTTTTACAGCGAGAACACTGAAGCTTTCTTT
CASSQDFYSENTEAFF
>-|TRBJ1-1|TRBV10-3|-
TGTGCCATCAGTCCCCGGTCGGACAAGAACACTGAAGCTTTCTTT
CAISPRSDKNTEAFF